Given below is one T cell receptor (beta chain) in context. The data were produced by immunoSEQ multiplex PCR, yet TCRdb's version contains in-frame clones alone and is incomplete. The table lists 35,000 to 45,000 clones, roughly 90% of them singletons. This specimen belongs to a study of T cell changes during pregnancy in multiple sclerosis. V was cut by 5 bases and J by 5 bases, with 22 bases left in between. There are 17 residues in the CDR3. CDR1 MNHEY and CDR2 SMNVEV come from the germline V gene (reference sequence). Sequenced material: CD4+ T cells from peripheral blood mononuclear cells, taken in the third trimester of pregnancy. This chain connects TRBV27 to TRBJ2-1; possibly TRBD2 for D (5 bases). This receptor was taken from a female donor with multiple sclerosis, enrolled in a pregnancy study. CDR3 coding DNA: TGTGCCAGCAGTCGGGTAAATCCGCGGGCGGCAAACAATGAGCAGTTCTTC. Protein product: CASSRVNPRAANNEQFF.